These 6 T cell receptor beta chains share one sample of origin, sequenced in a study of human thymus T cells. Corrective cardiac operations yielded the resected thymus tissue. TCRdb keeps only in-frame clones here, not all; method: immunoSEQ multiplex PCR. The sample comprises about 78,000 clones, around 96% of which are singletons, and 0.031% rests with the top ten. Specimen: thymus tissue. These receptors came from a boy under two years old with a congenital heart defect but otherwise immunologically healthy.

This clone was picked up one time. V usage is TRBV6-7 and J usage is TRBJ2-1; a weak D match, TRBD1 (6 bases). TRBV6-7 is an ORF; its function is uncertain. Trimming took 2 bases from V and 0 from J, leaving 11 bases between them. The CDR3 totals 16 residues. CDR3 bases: TGTGCCAGCAGTTACAGGGGGTACTACTCCTACAATGAGCAGTTCTTC. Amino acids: CASSYRGYYSYNEQFF.

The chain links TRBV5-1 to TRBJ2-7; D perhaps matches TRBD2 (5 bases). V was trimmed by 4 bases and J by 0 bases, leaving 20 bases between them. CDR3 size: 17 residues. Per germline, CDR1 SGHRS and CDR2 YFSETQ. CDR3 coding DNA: TGCGCCAGCAGCGGGGTGCGGGCCAACTGGAGCTCCTACGAGCAGTACTTC. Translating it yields CASSGVRANWSSYEQYF.

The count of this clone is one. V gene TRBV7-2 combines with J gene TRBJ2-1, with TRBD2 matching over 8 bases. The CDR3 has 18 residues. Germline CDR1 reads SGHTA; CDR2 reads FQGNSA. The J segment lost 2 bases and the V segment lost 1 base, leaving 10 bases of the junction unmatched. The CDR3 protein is CASSLGFWGLGTYNEQFF. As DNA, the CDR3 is TGTGCCAGCAGCTTAGGATTTTGGGGACTAGGAACCTACAATGAGCAGTTCTTC.

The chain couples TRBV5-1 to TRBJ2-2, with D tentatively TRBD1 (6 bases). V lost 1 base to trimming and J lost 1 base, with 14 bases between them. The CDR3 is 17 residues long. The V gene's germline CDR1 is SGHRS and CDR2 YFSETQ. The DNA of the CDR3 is TGCGCCAGCAGCTTGACTTGGACAGACCTGAACACCGGGGAGCTGTTTTTT. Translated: CASSLTWTDLNTGELFF.

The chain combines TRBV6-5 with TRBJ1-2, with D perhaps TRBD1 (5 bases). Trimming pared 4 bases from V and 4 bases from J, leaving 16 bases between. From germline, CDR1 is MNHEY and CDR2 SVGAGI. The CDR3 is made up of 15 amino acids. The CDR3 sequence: CASSSSGKGLYGYTF. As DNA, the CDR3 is TGTGCCAGCAGTTCCTCAGGGAAGGGGCTCTATGGCTACACCTTC.

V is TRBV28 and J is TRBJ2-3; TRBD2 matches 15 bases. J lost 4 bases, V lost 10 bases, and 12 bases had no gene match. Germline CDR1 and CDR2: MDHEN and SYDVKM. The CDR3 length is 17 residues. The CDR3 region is CAIRAGLAGGGADTQYF. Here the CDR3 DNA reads TGTGCCATCAGGGCGGGACTAGCGGGAGGCGGGGCAGATACGCAGTATTTT.